This T cell receptor (beta chain) was found in a study of identifying expanded T cells in peripheral blood. Overall study findings and caveats: Clone count variance between roughly 2-week samples rose with total template count. Over around two and four weeks, about 17 and 20 clones changed, versus 1.2 between replicates.

TCRdb keeps only in-frame clones here, not all; method: immunoSEQ multiplex PCR. The repertoire holds approximately 100,000 clones, with roughly 89% as singletons. Remarks on this clone: Its antigen is not identified.

Collection occurred without any documented infections or immune events in donors. The CDR3 sequence is 14 residues long. Germline values: CDR1 SEHNR, CDR2 FQNEAQ (reference sequence). The germline V and J ends were trimmed by 5 bases and 0 bases, with 10 bases remaining between them. The sequencing sample was made of blood. This TCR was recovered from a person between 18 and 75 years old in good health. The chain links TRBV7-9 to TRBJ1-1; no clear D. Here the CDR3 reads CASSPGIMNTEAFF. The DNA of the CDR3 is TGTGCCAGCAGCCCTGGCATCATGAACACTGAAGCTTTCTTT.